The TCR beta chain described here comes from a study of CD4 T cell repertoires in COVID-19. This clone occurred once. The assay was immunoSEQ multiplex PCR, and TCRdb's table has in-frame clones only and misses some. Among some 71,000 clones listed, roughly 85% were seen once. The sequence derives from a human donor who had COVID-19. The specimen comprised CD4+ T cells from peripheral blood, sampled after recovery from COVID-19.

For the CDR3, the DNA is TGTGCCAGCAGCCTAAGCGGGGGTAGCCAAGAGACCCAGTACTTC. Protein product: CASSLSGGSQETQYF. The gene calls are TRBV7-7 and TRBJ2-5; 8 nucleotides agree with TRBD2. Trimming removed 5 bases from V and 1 base from J; junction bases left unmatched: 6. Germline V lookup: CDR1 SSHAT, CDR2 FNYEAQ (reference sequence). CDR3 length: 15 amino acids.